A single sample is the source of the 2 T cell receptor beta chains below, sequenced in a study of blood T cell repertoires in COVID-19. The table came from immunoSEQ multiplex PCR; TCRdb's copy has only in-frame clones and leaves some out. This repertoire shows approximately 210,000 clones, 89% found once; its top ten account for 4.8%. Input material: peripheral blood. The receptor source for this set is a woman aged 40 to 50 with acute or convalescent COVID-19.

The rearrangement links TRBV4-1 to TRBJ2-3, with D possibly TRBD1 on 6 matching bases. V was cut by 4 bases and J by 1 base, with 18 bases left in between. CDR3 length equals 17 residues. The V gene's germline CDR1 is MGHRA and CDR2 YSYEKL. DNA for the CDR3: TGCGCCAGCAGCCCCCCTCCTCGAGGGGGTCGCACAGATACGCAGTATTTT. This encodes CASSPPPRGGRTDTQYF.

The rearrangement links TRBV2 to TRBJ1-4, with TRBD1 as a possible D gene (5 bases). V lost 4 bases and J lost 6, with 15 bases in between. CDR1 and CDR2 from the germline V gene are SNHLY and FYNNEI. The CDR3 spans 15 residues. CDR3 coding DNA: TGTGCCAGCAGTGCGTGGGTGACAGAGGATGAAAAACTGTTTTTT. It yields the protein CASSAWVTEDEKLFF.